This entry lists 21 T cell receptor beta chains sequenced from one sample in a study of T-cell memory formation after mild COVID-19. TCRdb independently ran MiXCR on the 5' RACE reads; one entry per CDR3 protein. The sample contains around 450,000 distinct CDR3 sequences, around 19% of which appear only once. Sequences were obtained from PBMCs or a T cell subset sorted from them (not recorded which). Receptors were obtained from an adult woman who had mild COVID-19 (a few samples of this study predate the infection). Cell type and time point are not known.

The rearrangement links TRBV7-3 to TRBJ2-1; 16 nucleotides agree with TRBD2. Per the germline V gene, CDR1 is SGHTA and CDR2 is FQGTGA. V trimming: 5 bases; J trimming: 12 bases; junction bases outside the gene matches: 10. The CDR3 totals 16 residues. The CDR3 region has the DNA TGTGCCAGCAGCCCAGTGGGACTAGCGGGAGGGCCCGGGCAGTTCTTC. Amino acid sequence: CASSPVGLAGGPGQFF.

The chain links TRBV5-1 to TRBJ1-1; D possibly corresponds to TRBD1 (6 bases). The germline V gene has CDR1 SGHRS and CDR2 YFSETQ. The CDR3 is 15 residues long. With 4 bases removed from V and 1 base from J, the gap between germline ends came to 14 bases. The CDR3 DNA reads as TGCGCCAGCAGCCCCCGAAAGACAGGGAACACTGAAGCTTTCTTT. It yields the protein CASSPRKTGNTEAFF.

The chain has TRBV6-2 or TRBV6-3 and TRBJ2-1, with TRBD2 matching over 13 bases. Looked up from germline, CDR1 is MNHEY and CDR2 is SVGEGT. The CDR3 is 15 residues long. V lost 5 bases and J lost 8; bases outside the gene matches: 6. The DNA of the CDR3 is TGTGCCAGCAGTCCGGGACTAGCGGGATCGTATGAGCAGTTCTTC. As protein: CASSPGLAGSYEQFF.

This clonotype has a handful of counts. The chain joins TRBV4-1 to TRBJ1-1; 8 bases are a match to TRBD1. Germline CDR1 is MGHRA and CDR2 is YSYEKL. Trimming removed 2 bases from V and 5 bases from J; junction bases left unmatched: 7. This CDR3 is built from 15 residues. This CDR3 reads CASSQLETGGTEAFF. The CDR3 nucleotides read TGCGCCAGCAGCCAATTGGAAACAGGGGGTACTGAAGCTTTCTTT.

This clonotype was found a few times. V and J are TRBV19 and TRBJ2-5; 7 bases are a match to TRBD2. V shed 11 bases, J shed 5 bases, and the junction held 5 bases outside the gene matches. The CDR3 sequence is 11 residues long. Germline V gene lookup returns CDR1 LNHDA and CDR2 SQIVND (reference sequence). Here the CDR3 reads CACGGEETQYF. The CDR3 region has the DNA TGTGCCTGCGGGGGTGAGGAGACCCAGTACTTC.

A few counts support this clonotype. V is TRBV24-1 and J is TRBJ1-2, with D unclear. V gave up 1 base and J gave up 2 bases, with 1 base separating them. Germline V gene lookup returns CDR1 KGHDR and CDR2 SFDVKD. The CDR3 length is 12 residues. DNA of the CDR3: TGTGCCACCAGTGATTTCAACTATGGCTACACCTTC. This sequence encodes CATSDFNYGYTF.

In this sample, this clonotype turned up a few times. The V call is TRBV27, the J call TRBJ2-7; the D gene is possibly TRBD2 (6 bases). The CDR3 consists of 16 residues. Trimming left V 0 bases short and J 4 bases short, with 16 bases between. Germline values: CDR1 MNHEY, CDR2 SMNVEV (reference sequence). Written as DNA, the CDR3 is TGTGCCAGCAGTTTATCGACGGCGGGGCCCGGGTACGAGCAGTACTTC. Amino acids: CASSLSTAGPGYEQYF.

V and J are TRBV6-6 and TRBJ1-1; D is uncertain. V lost 8 bases, J lost 4 bases, and 11 bases lay in between. CDR1 and CDR2 (germline): MNHNY, SVGAGI (reference sequence). The CDR3 spans 12 residues. The CDR3 loop reads CASGLSPTEAFF. The CDR3 bases are TGTGCCAGCGGACTGTCCCCCACTGAAGCTTTCTTT.

This chain links TRBV18 with TRBJ1-2; D uncertain. V was pared by 2 bases and J by 2 bases, with 6 bases between. From germline, CDR1 is KGHSH and CDR2 LQKENI. The length of the CDR3 is 13 residues. CDR3 sequence (DNA): TGTGCCAGCTCACCAGAGGTCAACTATGGCTACACCTTC. As protein: CASSPEVNYGYTF.

In its sample, this clonotype was seen a few times. The chain joins TRBV7-9 to TRBJ1-5, with D tentatively TRBD1 (6 bases). Germline V gene sequence: CDR1 SEHNR, CDR2 FQNEAQ (reference sequence). This CDR3 has 15 residues. The V gene lost 4 bases and the J gene lost 0 bases, with 10 bases spanning the gap. The CDR3 DNA reads as TGTGCCAGCAGCTCTGGACAGTTTAGCAATCAGCCCCAGCATTTT. It encodes CASSSGQFSNQPQHF.

The chain employs TRBV7-9 and TRBJ1-5; 9 nucleotides line up with TRBD1. V shed 3 bases and J 9 bases; nucleotides not matched to a gene: 9. This CDR3 region has 15 residues. Germline CDR1 is SEHNR and CDR2 is FQNEAQ (reference sequence). CDR3 protein: CASSFAQGAHSPQHF. CDR3 bases: TGTGCCAGCAGCTTCGCACAGGGGGCTCATTCGCCCCAGCATTTT.

This clonotype was observed a handful of times. The chain combines TRBV6-2 or TRBV6-3 with TRBJ2-1; D remains unclear. The V gene lost 7 bases and the J gene lost 6 bases, with 7 bases spanning the gap. The CDR3 runs 11 residues. Germline lookup yields CDR1 MNHEY and CDR2 SVGEGT. The CDR3 DNA reads as TGTGCCAGCACTTTTAGCAATGAGCAGTTCTTC. It is translated as CASTFSNEQFF.

This clonotype has a handful of counts. The chain couples TRBV24-1 to TRBJ2-7; TRBD1 matches 9 bases. Germline values: CDR1 KGHDR, CDR2 SFDVKD. The CDR3 spans 16 residues. Germline trimming cut 1 base from V and 5 bases from J; bases unmatched to any gene: 8. CDR3 in DNA: TGTGCCACCAGTGATTTCCCCGGGACAGGGATGAACGAGCAGTACTTC. Translating gives CATSDFPGTGMNEQYF.

Here the CDR3 reads CSVGGQSTEAFF. In DNA form, the CDR3 reads TGCAGCGTTGGCGGGCAGAGCACTGAAGCTTTCTTT. The chain links TRBV29-1 to TRBJ1-1; no clear D gene. Germline V gene data show CDR1 as SQVTM and CDR2 as ANQGSEA. This CDR3 has 12 residues. V lost 4 bases to trimming and J lost 4 bases, with 10 bases between them.

The chain combines TRBV7-2 with TRBJ2-7, with TRBD2 identical over 14 bases. The V gene end was trimmed by 5 bases and the J gene end by 5 bases; junction bases not matched to a gene: 2. Germline V gives CDR1 SGHTA, CDR2 FQGNSA. The CDR3 length is 14 residues. CDR3 DNA: TGTGCCAGCAGCCCGGGACTAGCGGGAGACGAGCAGTACTTC. Translated, it gives CASSPGLAGDEQYF.

This clonotype was seen a handful of times. V is TRBV12-3 or TRBV12-4 and J is TRBJ2-1, with 9 nucleotides matching TRBD2. J lost 3 bases, V lost 10 bases, and 22 bases had no gene match. The CDR3 runs to 19 residues. The CDR3, as DNA: TGTGCCACCAGCACGGAACGGCGGGGGGGTCTTGTCCGCTACAATGAGCAGTTCTTC. Its protein product is CATSTERRGGLVRYNEQFF.

The CDR3 loop is CSVEGPLPGVDEQFF. Written as DNA, the CDR3 is TGCAGCGTTGAAGGCCCTTTACCGGGAGTGGATGAGCAGTTCTTC. This chain connects TRBV29-1 to TRBJ2-1; the D gene is possibly TRBD2 (6 bases). The CDR3 loop spans 15 amino acids. Trimming stripped 1 base from V and 8 bases from J, with 18 bases between. From germline, CDR1 is SQVTM and CDR2 ANQGSEA.

This clonotype was recorded a few times. V usage is TRBV5-1 and J usage is TRBJ1-1, with D possibly matching TRBD1 (5 bases). Germline CDR1 reads SGHRS; CDR2 reads YFSETQ. V was pared by 2 bases and J by 4 bases, with 12 bases between. The CDR3 has 14 amino acids. Written as DNA, the CDR3 is TGCGCCAGCAGCTTTCAGGGTTTAGGCACTGAAGCTTTCTTT. Translated, it gives CASSFQGLGTEAFF.

The rearrangement joins TRBV12-3 or TRBV12-4 to TRBJ2-7; no clear D. V lost 6 bases to trimming and J lost 3 bases, with 12 bases between them. The CDR3 loop spans 13 amino acids. The chain's CDR3 is CASSDGLSYEQYF. In nucleotides, the CDR3 is TGTGCCAGCAGCGACGGTTTAAGCTACGAGCAGTACTTC.

This clonotype has a handful of counts. The chain employs TRBV7-2 and TRBJ2-1; 10 bases fit TRBD1. Germline lookup yields CDR1 SGHTA and CDR2 FQGNSA. Unmatched junction bases numbered 12, after V lost 5 bases and J lost 8 bases. The CDR3 covers 16 residues. The CDR3: CASSEQPGQGLDEQFF. The CDR3 DNA follows: TGTGCCAGCAGCGAACAACCGGGACAGGGGCTCGATGAGCAGTTCTTC.

The chain recombines TRBV27 with TRBJ1-1; 8 nucleotides align to TRBD1. The V gene's germline CDR1 is MNHEY and CDR2 SMNVEV (reference sequence). The CDR3 spans 13 residues. V lost 8 bases, J lost 3 bases, and 5 bases stayed unmatched. DNA for the CDR3: TGTGCCAGCGCCTGGGGACAGGACACTGAAGCTTTCTTT. It translates to CASAWGQDTEAFF.